This TCR beta chain stems from a study of long-term antiretroviral therapy in people with HIV. General observations from the study: Once patients were on ART, diversity went higher but still fell short of transplant donor controls.

Each sample contained roughly 0.9-10 million cryopreserved PBMC, thawed before DNA extraction. Details on this clone: Its matching antigen is unknown.

They ran version v3.0 of the immunoSEQ assay at survey level. Repertoires were generated with immunoSEQ multiplex PCR, while TCRdb's copy carries only in-frame clones and drops some. The top ten clones hold 5.5% to 8% of a sample with tens of thousands of clones, roughly four fifths of them seen once. The input for sequencing was unsorted PBMCs, taken 1 year after starting antiretroviral therapy. The origin of this receptor is a man between 18 and 29 years old with HIV.

The CDR3 DNA reads as TGTGCCACCAGCAGAGATCCTAGGGACATAAACGAGCAGTACTTC. This gives the protein CATSRDPRDINEQYF. The rearrangement joins TRBV15 to TRBJ2-7; D is perhaps TRBD1 (6 bases). Germline V CDR1 and CDR2: LNHNV, YYDKDF (reference sequence). Trimming left V 0 bases short and J 5 bases short, with 14 bases between. The CDR3 sequence is 15 residues long.